The TCR beta chain described here comes from a study of CD8+ T cells in alopecia areata. About the study: Tofacitinib was taken orally by treated patients, and the dose was 5 to 10 mg twice daily. Tofacitinib treatment spanned 6 to 18 months, with 6 months off drug afterward. Study conclusions and caveats: Alphabeta T cells residing in normal skin are also sequenced in scalp samples.

This clone was detected a few times. As yet, its antigen is unknown. V was pared by 2 bases and J by 0 bases, with 7 bases of the junction left unmatched. The germline gives CDR1 LGHNA, CDR2 YNFKEQ. This CDR3 comprises 17 residues. Extracted RNA was reverse transcribed, and the resulting cDNA served as sequencing template. Generated by immunoSEQ multiplex PCR, the TCRdb table keeps only in-frame clones and is missing some. This table has fewer than 150,000 clones, approximately 58% appearing once. The clonotype was recovered from a human donor with alopecia areata. The chain uses TRBV4-2 and TRBJ2-3; TRBD2 matches at 8 bases. The specimen was CD4+ T cells sorted from blood, collected at week 0. CDR3 DNA sequence: TGTGCCAGCAGCCAATTTTCGGCTAGCGGGAGCACAGATACGCAGTATTTT. Amino acids: CASSQFSASGSTDTQYF.